This TCR beta chain was captured by sequencing in a study of blood T cell repertoires in COVID-19. The overall study: Whether acute or convalescent, the COVID-19 samples came from the United States, Italy and Spain. Sample material is recorded as cDNA or gDNA derived from T cells, B-cell-depleted T cells, or PBMCs.

Germline V lookup: CDR1 MNHNS, CDR2 SASEGT. The trim removed 2 bases at V and 1 base at J, leaving 18 bases unmatched. CDR3 length: 22 residues. Under the authors' procedure: Quantification of nucleated cells was approximated via reference gene primer amplification. Profiling relied on immunoSEQ multiplex PCR, and the TCRdb table lists in-frame clones only, not all of them. V and J calls and clone size follow that table, whereas D and trimming were derived from the DNA. The data hold about 220,000 clones, with roughly 75% observed a single time. The sequence derives from a woman between 65 and 79 years old with acute or convalescent COVID-19. This rearrangement joins TRBV6-1 to TRBJ2-2; 11 positions agree with TRBD2. The source material was peripheral blood. The CDR3 sequence: CASSESYNRRLAGSMNTGELFF. In DNA, the CDR3 is TGTGCCAGCAGTGAATCCTACAACCGACGACTAGCGGGGAGTATGAACACCGGGGAGCTGTTTTTT.